Each of the 10 T cell receptor beta chains below was sequenced from the same sample in a study of CXCR3-negative and CXCR3-positive naive CD8 T cells. 5' RACE with UMI labels generated the TRB cDNA libraries. After re-calling the 5' RACE reads, TCRdb lists one entry per CDR3 protein, DNA absent. This repertoire includes roughly 100,000 distinct CDR3 sequences. What was sequenced was naive CXCR3- CD8+ T cells from blood. Sample subset: CD45RO-CCR7+CD27+CD95- naive CD8+ T cells lacking CXCR3 (TNR3-). These receptors came from a human donor in good health. Some clones in this sample may be carry-over from other donors' samples.

V gene TRBV20-1 combines with J gene TRBJ2-5; TCRdb lists TRBD2, though no DNA is available to test this call. The CDR3 spans 20 residues. The germline CDR1 and CDR2 sequences are DFQATT and SNEGSKA (reference sequence). The CDR3 here is CSARGINERGRFSQEETQYF.

V usage is TRBV7-2 and J usage is TRBJ1-2; TCRdb indicates TRBD1, and absent DNA this call remains unverified. This CDR3 is built from 16 residues. Germline CDR1 reads SGHTA; CDR2 reads FQGNSA. CDR3 sequence reads: CASSLELETGPHGYTF.

V gene TRBV5-1 combines with J gene TRBJ1-1. The CDR3 is 13 residues long. The germline V gene has CDR1 SGHRS and CDR2 YFSETQ. CDR3 loop: CASSSDKNTEALF.

This chain links TRBV19 with TRBJ2-5; the TCRdb call, TRBD2, lacks DNA for checking. Germline CDR1 reads LNHDA; CDR2 reads SQIVND (reference sequence). The CDR3 sequence is 13 residues long. The CDR3 reads CASSWTSTETQYF.

V gene TRBV7-9 combines with J gene TRBJ1-5; TCRdb reports TRBD1, a call that lacks DNA to check it against. Germline CDR1 reads SEHNR; CDR2 reads FQNEAQ (reference sequence). The CDR3 is made up of 15 amino acids. This CDR3 is CASSLARGANQPQHF.

V is TRBV7-9 and J is TRBJ1-2; TCRdb's assignment of TRBD1 cannot be checked, as there is no DNA. CDR3 size: 17 residues. Germline lookup yields CDR1 SEHNR and CDR2 FQNEAQ (reference sequence). The CDR3 sequence: CASSLEFPVGDTYGYTF.

V usage is TRBV14 and J usage is TRBJ2-1. CDR1 is SGHDN and CDR2 is FVKESK in the germline V gene. The CDR3 totals 12 residues. This CDR3 reads CASSQYTHEQFF.

The chain uses TRBV4-1 and TRBJ2-7; no DNA is available, so the TRBD2 call from TCRdb remains unchecked. CDR1 and CDR2 (germline): MGHRA, YSYEKL. The CDR3 sequence is 16 residues long. CDR3 region: CASSQDWTSVTYEQYF.

The V call is TRBV5-6, the J call TRBJ2-5; TCRdb's D call, TRBD1, is unchecked because there is no DNA. The CDR3 sequence is 15 residues long. Germline CDR1 is SGHDT and CDR2 is YYEEEE. This CDR3 is CASSLYRGGRETQYF.

The CDR3 loop reads CASGLGQLYYEQYF. The chain employs TRBV12-5 and TRBJ2-7. The CDR3 is 14 residues long. Germline CDR1 is LGHNT and CDR2 is FRNRAP.